The 27 T cell receptor beta chains below come from one sample, sequenced in a study of blood T cell repertoires in COVID-19. Repertoires were generated with immunoSEQ multiplex PCR, while TCRdb's copy carries only in-frame clones and drops some. The table has some 150,000 clones, 84% seen once. Input material: peripheral blood. The receptors shown here come from a man aged 35 to 55 who had recovered from COVID-19.

J is TRBJ2-5 and V is TRBV27; TRBD2 agrees at 10 bases. The J segment lost 4 bases and the V segment lost 0 bases, leaving 2 bases of the junction unmatched. The CDR3 extends over 15 amino acids. CDR1 is MNHEY, CDR2 SMNVEV, per germline (reference sequence). Written as DNA, the CDR3 is TGTGCCAGCAGTTTATCGTCTAGCGGGGGAGAGACCCAGTACTTC. This codes for CASSLSSSGGETQYF.

The chain carries TRBV28 and TRBJ2-5; TRBD2 matches 9 bases. The junction had 4 bases not matched to a gene; V was cut back by 3 bases and J by 5 bases. Germline CDR1 is MDHEN and CDR2 is SYDVKM. CDR3 length equals 14 residues. In DNA form, the CDR3 reads TGTGCCAGCAGTTTTAGCGGGAGCGGCGAGACCCAGTACTTC. Translated: CASSFSGSGETQYF.

The chain carries TRBV11-2 and TRBJ2-5; possibly TRBD2 for D (7 bases). This CDR3 region has 16 residues. Germline V CDR1 and CDR2: SGHAT, FQNNGV. V was trimmed by 1 base and J by 5 bases, leaving 17 bases between them. The CDR3 DNA reads TGTGCCAGCAGCTTAGTCGGGTTGGGGGGGGCGGAGACCCAGTACTTC. Its protein is CASSLVGLGGAETQYF.

The V and J genes are TRBV6-1 and TRBJ2-7; weak D call: TRBD2 (5 bases). The germline CDR1 and CDR2 sequences are MNHNS and SASEGT. The CDR3 sequence is 14 residues long. With 2 bases removed from V and 3 bases from J, the gap between germline ends came to 11 bases. CDR3 in amino acids: CASSEIRRDYEQYF. The DNA for the CDR3 is TGTGCCAGCAGTGAAATTCGCCGGGACTACGAGCAGTACTTC.

V usage is TRBV5-6 and J usage is TRBJ1-5; 9 bases are shared with TRBD1. Germline CDR1 is SGHDT and CDR2 is YYEEEE. The CDR3 has 14 residues. After removal of 0 bases from V and 6 bases from J, the junction contained 1 base not matched to a gene. Here the CDR3 reads CASSLGQGVQPQHF. CDR3 nucleotide sequence: TGTGCCAGCAGCTTGGGACAGGGGGTTCAGCCCCAGCATTTT.

The gene calls are TRBV4-3 and TRBJ2-7, with TRBD1 matching over 7 bases. The germline V gene has CDR1 LGHNA and CDR2 YSLEER. CDR3 length equals 15 residues. The V gene end was trimmed by 0 bases and the J gene end by 6 bases; junction bases not matched to a gene: 8. For the CDR3, the DNA is TGCGCCAGCAGCCAAGAAGGGGGCGAATTGTTCGAGCAGTACTTC. As protein: CASSQEGGELFEQYF.

The rearrangement joins TRBV21-1 to TRBJ1-1; the table's D call, TRBD1, has no DNA check behind it. TRBV21-1 counts as a pseudogene. The CDR3 is 16 residues long. CDR3 sequence: CASSNRTGGLNTEAFF. In DNA, the CDR3 is TGTGCCAGCAGCAATCGGACAGGGGGCTTGAACACTGAAGCTTTCTTT.

The chain recombines TRBV4-3 with TRBJ1-4; D is ambiguous. The CDR3 is made up of 12 amino acids. The germline V and J ends were trimmed by 0 bases and 8 bases, with 4 bases remaining between them. CDR1 is LGHNA, CDR2 YSLEER, per germline. In nucleotides, the CDR3 is TGCGCCAGCAGCCAAGAACGGGAAAAACTGTTTTTT. Protein product: CASSQEREKLFF.

The rearrangement uses TRBV4-3 and TRBJ1-1, with a tentative D call TRBD1 (6 bases). CDR3 length equals 14 residues. The V gene's germline CDR1 is LGHNA and CDR2 YSLEER. Trimming took off 4 bases at V and 3 bases at J, with 12 bases between the two ends. The CDR3 region has the DNA TGCGCCAGCAGCCTCGAGGGGGGGGACACTGAAGCTTTCTTT. Encoded protein: CASSLEGGDTEAFF.

The gene calls are TRBV5-5 and TRBJ2-2, with D unresolved. Trimming removed 1 base at V and 2 bases at J, with 9 bases between. CDR1 and CDR2 from the germline V gene are SGHKS and YYEKEE (reference sequence). CDR3 length: 15 residues. In DNA form, the CDR3 reads TGTGCCAGCAGCTTGTACCAGACAAACACCGGGGAGCTGTTTTTT. It is translated as CASSLYQTNTGELFF. Drawing the rest from reference TRBV5-5 and TRBJ2-2, the complete variable domain is DAGVTQSPTHLIKTRGQQVTLRCSPISGHKSVSWYQQVLGQGPQFIFQYYEKEERGRGNFPDRFSARQFPNYSSELNVNALLLGDSALYLCASSLYQTNTGELFFGEGSRLTVL.

The rearrangement joins TRBV11-3 to TRBJ1-2; D is unclear. CDR1 is SGHNT, CDR2 YENEEA, per germline. Trimming removed 4 bases at V and 8 bases at J, with 14 bases between. The CDR3 is 13 amino acids. CDR3 DNA: TGTGCCAGCAGCTCCGGGATAATGGGAGGCTACACCTTC. As protein: CASSSGIMGGYTF.

The chain is built from TRBV27 and TRBJ1-4; a weak D match, TRBD1 (5 bases). The V end was cut by 7 bases, the J end by 2 bases, with 11 bases between. The CDR3 runs 14 residues. Germline V gene lookup returns CDR1 MNHEY and CDR2 SMNVEV (reference sequence). Here the CDR3 DNA reads TGTGCCAGCACCCCGGGGGGTACTAATGAAAAACTGTTTTTT. Translation: CASTPGGTNEKLFF.

The chain carries TRBV7-2 and TRBJ2-3; TRBD2 is a possible D gene (5 bases). This CDR3 region has 13 residues. V was trimmed by 4 bases and J by 5 bases, leaving 10 bases between them. Germline V gene data show CDR1 as SGHTA and CDR2 as FQGNSA. CDR3 coding DNA: TGTGCCAGCAGCTCAGGTCGGGGAGATACGCAGTATTTT. Protein product: CASSSGRGDTQYF.

A word on this clone: A junction end diverges from the germline sequence, so it may reflect a read error. The rearrangement links TRBV3-1 (or the pseudogene TRBV3-2) to TRBJ2-1; D ambiguous. This CDR3 contains 12 residues. Germline loops: CDR1 LGHDT, CDR2 YNNKEL (reference sequence). CDR3 region: CASSQDYHEQFF. The CDR3 DNA reads as TGTGCCAGCAGCCAAGACTACCATGAGCAGTTCTTC.

This clone was seen only once. This chain links TRBV19 with TRBJ2-1, with D perhaps TRBD2 (5 bases). CDR1 LNHDA and CDR2 SQIVND come from the germline V gene (reference sequence). Trimming took 2 bases from V and 7 from J, leaving 9 bases between them. CDR3 size: 13 residues. This CDR3 reads CASSIRRGNEQFF. DNA of the CDR3: TGTGCCAGTAGTATACGGAGAGGGAATGAGCAGTTCTTC.

V usage is TRBV18 and J usage is TRBJ2-1; D is unresolved. This CDR3 comprises 16 residues. The ends were cut back, 1 base at V and 6 bases at J, with 16 bases in the middle. Germline V gene sequence: CDR1 KGHSH, CDR2 LQKENI. The CDR3 DNA follows: TGTGCCAGCTCACCACTCGAAGCTAGGTCTGGCAATGAGCAGTTCTTC. Protein product: CASSPLEARSGNEQFF.

This chain connects TRBV6-5 to TRBJ2-1; the match to TRBD2 covers 8 bases. Trimming removed 7 bases from V and 9 bases from J; junction bases left unmatched: 11. This CDR3 region has 14 residues. Germline CDR1 reads MNHEY; CDR2 reads SVGAGI. CDR3 amino acids: CASTVLAGTIEQFF. DNA of the CDR3: TGTGCCAGCACTGTCCTAGCGGGTACGATTGAGCAGTTCTTC.

The chain carries TRBV5-1 and TRBJ2-7; the D gene is possibly TRBD1 (5 bases). Germline CDR1 reads SGHRS; CDR2 reads YFSETQ. V was clipped by 0 bases and J by 5 bases, with 12 bases between them. This CDR3 comprises 14 residues. The CDR3 here is CASSLEARVNEQYF. CDR3 DNA sequence: TGCGCCAGCAGCTTGGAGGCCAGGGTTAACGAGCAGTACTTC.

This chain uses TRBV5-6 with TRBJ2-7, with a tentative D call TRBD1 (5 bases). CDR1 and CDR2 from the germline V gene are SGHDT and YYEEEE. V lost 4 bases and J lost 3, with 17 bases in between. The CDR3 is 15 amino acids. CDR3 nucleotide sequence: TGTGCCAGCAGCATAGGGCGACAGCAGAACTACGAGCAGTACTTC. This translates into CASSIGRQQNYEQYF.

The chain uses TRBV28 and TRBJ2-5; 7 positions match TRBD1. Unmatched junction bases numbered 13, after V lost 7 bases and J lost 5 bases. CDR1 is MDHEN, CDR2 SYDVKM, per germline. There are 15 residues in the CDR3. CDR3 DNA sequence: TGTGCCAGCACCCCAAGGGGGCAGGGGGATGAGACCCAGTACTTC. Its translation: CASTPRGQGDETQYF.

The V gene is TRBV19, the J gene TRBJ1-2; D not certain. Trimming left V 4 bases short and J 0 bases short, with 12 bases between. Germline-derived CDR1 and CDR2 are LNHDA and SQIVND (reference sequence). There are 15 residues in the CDR3. The CDR3 DNA is TGTGCCAGTAGTAAGGAAGGCGGGACTAACTATGGCTACACCTTC. Translated: CASSKEGGTNYGYTF.

The chain joins TRBV28 to TRBJ1-2; 7 bases are a match to TRBD1. The CDR3 is 13 amino acids. Per the germline V gene, CDR1 is MDHEN and CDR2 is SYDVKM. Trimming cost V 8 bases and J 8 bases; bases outside gene matches: 11. For the CDR3, the DNA is TGTGCCAGCTGGGGGCCGACAGGGTTCGGCTACACCTTC. This translates into CASWGPTGFGYTF.

CDR3 DNA: TGTGCCAGCAGCCCGAGACACGGTCCTGACCTCTATGGCTACACCTTC. Translated: CASSPRHGPDLYGYTF. V is TRBV7-9 and J is TRBJ1-2; D gene unclear. The germline gives CDR1 SEHNR, CDR2 FQNEAQ (reference sequence). This CDR3 has 16 residues. V was cut by 5 bases and J by 4 bases, with 20 bases left in between. The whole variable domain, remainder taken from reference TRBV7-9 and TRBJ1-2, is DTGVSQNPRHKITKRGQNVTFRCDPISEHNRLYWYRQTLGQGPEFLTYFQNEAQLEKSRLLSDRFSAERPKGSFSTLEIQRTEQGDSAMYLCASSPRHGPDLYGYTFGSGTRLTVV.

Here the CDR3 DNA reads TGTGCCAGCAGCTTAGCGGGAGTGGTCAATGAGCAGTTCTTC. Its translation is CASSLAGVVNEQFF. The V gene is TRBV7-9, the J gene TRBJ2-1; tentatively, D is TRBD2 (5 bases). V lost 0 bases and J 6 bases, leaving 9 bases between the germline ends. CDR1 SEHNR and CDR2 FQNEAQ come from the germline V gene (reference sequence). The CDR3 has 14 amino acids. Full variable domain (rest looked up from reference TRBV7-9 and TRBJ2-1): DTGVSQNPRHKITKRGQNVTFRCDPISEHNRLYWYRQTLGQGPEFLTYFQNEAQLEKSRLLSDRFSAERPKGSFSTLEIQRTEQGDSAMYLCASSLAGVVNEQFFGPGTRLTVL.

The V call is TRBV5-6, the J call TRBJ1-6, with D perhaps TRBD1 (6 bases). Germline CDR1 reads SGHDT; CDR2 reads YYEEEE. Trimming removed 5 bases from V and 1 base from J, with 13 bases in between. This CDR3 comprises 16 residues. The CDR3 DNA reads TGTGCCAGCAGTGGGACAATGGGGTCCTATAATTCACCCCTCCACTTT. Translating gives CASSGTMGSYNSPLHF.

V and J are TRBV4-1 and TRBJ2-1; D perhaps matches TRBD1 (6 bases). The length of the CDR3 is 11 residues. The ends were cut back, 4 bases at V and 12 bases at J, with 10 bases in the middle. Germline V gives CDR1 MGHRA, CDR2 YSYEKL. CDR3 region: CASSLQGRQFF. The CDR3 region has the DNA TGCGCCAGCAGCCTCCAGGGGCGGCAGTTCTTC.

CDR3 coding DNA: TGTGCCAGCAGTTCTTTAGTTTCCGGGGAGCTGTTTTTT. It codes for CASSSLVSGELFF. V gene TRBV6-6 combines with J gene TRBJ2-2; D unclear. The CDR3 loop spans 13 amino acids. V shed 4 bases and J shed 6 bases, with 9 bases lying between them. CDR1 is MNHNY, CDR2 SVGAGI, per germline (reference sequence).